This T cell receptor beta chain is from a study of T cell responses to AZD1222 COVID-19 vaccine. Germline-derived CDR1 and CDR2 are LNHNV and YYDKDF (reference sequence). This CDR3 has 13 amino acids. V was shortened by 5 bases and J by 7 bases, with 12 bases between the two germline ends. TCRdb keeps only in-frame clones here, not all; method: immunoSEQ multiplex PCR. The table records under 300,000 clones, 90% to 95% of them present only once. Sequenced here: peripheral blood, sampled on day 0 of AZD1222 vaccination. This TCR came from an adult in good health. The chain has TRBV15 and TRBJ1-5; no clear D. For the CDR3, the DNA is TGTGCCACCAGCGATGGGCCCGCACAGCCCCAGCATTTT. Translating gives CATSDGPAQPQHF.